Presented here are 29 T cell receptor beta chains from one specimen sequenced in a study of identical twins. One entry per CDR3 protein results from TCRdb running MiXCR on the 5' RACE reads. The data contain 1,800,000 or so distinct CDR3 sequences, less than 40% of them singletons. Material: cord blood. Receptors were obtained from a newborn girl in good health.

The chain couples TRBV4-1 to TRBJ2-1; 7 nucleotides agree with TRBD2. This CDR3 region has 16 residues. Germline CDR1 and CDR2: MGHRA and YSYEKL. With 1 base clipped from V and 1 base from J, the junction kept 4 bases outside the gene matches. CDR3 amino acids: CASSQGERGSYNEQFF. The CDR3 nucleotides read TGCGCCAGCAGCCAAGGGGAGCGGGGTTCCTACAATGAGCAGTTCTTC.

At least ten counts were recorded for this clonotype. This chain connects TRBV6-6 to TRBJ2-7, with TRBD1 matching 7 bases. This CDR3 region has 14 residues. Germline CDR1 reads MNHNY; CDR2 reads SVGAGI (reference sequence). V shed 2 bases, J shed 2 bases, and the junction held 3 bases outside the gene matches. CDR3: CASSYPDRAYEQYF. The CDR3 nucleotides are TGTGCCAGCAGTTACCCAGACAGGGCCTACGAGCAGTACTTC.

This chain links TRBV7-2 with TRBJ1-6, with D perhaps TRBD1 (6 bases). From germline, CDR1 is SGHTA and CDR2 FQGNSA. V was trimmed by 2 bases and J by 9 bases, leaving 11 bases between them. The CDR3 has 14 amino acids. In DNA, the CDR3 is TGTGCCAGCAGCTTATATTCCAGGGGTTCACCCCTCCACTTT. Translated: CASSLYSRGSPLHF.

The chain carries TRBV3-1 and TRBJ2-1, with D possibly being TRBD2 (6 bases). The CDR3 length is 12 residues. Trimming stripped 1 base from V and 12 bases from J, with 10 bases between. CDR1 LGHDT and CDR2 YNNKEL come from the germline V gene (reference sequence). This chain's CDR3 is CASSQVEAGQFF. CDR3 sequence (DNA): TGTGCCAGCAGCCAAGTAGAAGCGGGGCAGTTCTTC.

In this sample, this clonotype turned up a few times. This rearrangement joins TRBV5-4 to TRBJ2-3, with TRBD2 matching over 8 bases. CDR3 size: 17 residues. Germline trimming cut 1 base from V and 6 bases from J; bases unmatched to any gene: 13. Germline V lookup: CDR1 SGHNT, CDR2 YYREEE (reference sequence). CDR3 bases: TGTGCCAGCAGCTTGTCAGCGGGAGAGGGGCACAGGGATACGCAGTATTTT. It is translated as CASSLSAGEGHRDTQYF.

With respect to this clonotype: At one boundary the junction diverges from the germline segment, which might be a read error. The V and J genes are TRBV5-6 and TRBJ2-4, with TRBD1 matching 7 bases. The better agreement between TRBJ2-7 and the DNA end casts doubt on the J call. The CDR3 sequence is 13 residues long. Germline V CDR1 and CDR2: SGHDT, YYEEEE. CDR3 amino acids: CASILGTEYEQYF. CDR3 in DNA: TGTGCCAGCATCTTGGGGACAGAATACGAGCAGTACTTC.

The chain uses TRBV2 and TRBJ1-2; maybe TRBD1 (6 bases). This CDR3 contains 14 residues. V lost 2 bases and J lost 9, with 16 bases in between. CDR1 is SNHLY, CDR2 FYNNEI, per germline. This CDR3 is CASSEWGATGRYTF. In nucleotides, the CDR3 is TGTGCCAGCAGTGAATGGGGGGCTACAGGGCGCTACACCTTC.

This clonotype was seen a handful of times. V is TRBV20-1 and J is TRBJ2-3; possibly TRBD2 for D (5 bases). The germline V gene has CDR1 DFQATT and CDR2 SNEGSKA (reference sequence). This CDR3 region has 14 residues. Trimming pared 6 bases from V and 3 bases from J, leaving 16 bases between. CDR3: CSADLRTGTDTQYF. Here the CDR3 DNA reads TGCAGTGCCGATCTGCGGACGGGGACAGATACGCAGTATTTT.

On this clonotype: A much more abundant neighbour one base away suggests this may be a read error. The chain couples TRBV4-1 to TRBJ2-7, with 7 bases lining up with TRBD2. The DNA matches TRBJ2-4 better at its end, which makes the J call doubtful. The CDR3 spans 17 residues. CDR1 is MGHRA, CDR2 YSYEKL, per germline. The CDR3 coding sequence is TGCGCCAGCAGCCAAGTCGGGGCTAGCGGATCCAAAAGCATTCAGTACTTC. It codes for CASSQVGASGSKSIQYF.

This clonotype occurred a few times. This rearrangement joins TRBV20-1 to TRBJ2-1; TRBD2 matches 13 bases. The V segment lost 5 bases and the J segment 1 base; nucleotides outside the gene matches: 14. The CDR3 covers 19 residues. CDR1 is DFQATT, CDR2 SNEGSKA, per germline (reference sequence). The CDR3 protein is CSASGLAGVPLPSYNEQFF. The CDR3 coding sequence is TGCAGTGCTTCTGGACTAGCGGGAGTCCCCCTTCCTTCCTACAATGAGCAGTTCTTC.

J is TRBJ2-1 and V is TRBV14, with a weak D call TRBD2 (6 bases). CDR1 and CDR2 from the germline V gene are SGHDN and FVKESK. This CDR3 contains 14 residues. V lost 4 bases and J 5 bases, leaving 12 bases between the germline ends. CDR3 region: CASSLADLNNEQFF. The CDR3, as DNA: TGTGCCAGCAGCCTAGCGGACCTTAACAATGAGCAGTTCTTC.

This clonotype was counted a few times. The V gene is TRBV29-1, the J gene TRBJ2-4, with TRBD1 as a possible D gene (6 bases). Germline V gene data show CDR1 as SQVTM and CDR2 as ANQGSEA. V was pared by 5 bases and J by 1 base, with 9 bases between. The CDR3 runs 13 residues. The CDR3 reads CSVQRGAKNIQYF. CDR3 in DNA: TGCAGCGTTCAAAGGGGGGCCAAAAACATTCAGTACTTC.

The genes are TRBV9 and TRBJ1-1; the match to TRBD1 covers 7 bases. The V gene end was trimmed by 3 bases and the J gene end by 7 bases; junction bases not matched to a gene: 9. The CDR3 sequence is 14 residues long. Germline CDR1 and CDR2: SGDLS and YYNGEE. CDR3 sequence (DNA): TGTGCCAGCAGCGGTTATCGGGACAGCGGTGAAGCTTTCTTT. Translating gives CASSGYRDSGEAFF.

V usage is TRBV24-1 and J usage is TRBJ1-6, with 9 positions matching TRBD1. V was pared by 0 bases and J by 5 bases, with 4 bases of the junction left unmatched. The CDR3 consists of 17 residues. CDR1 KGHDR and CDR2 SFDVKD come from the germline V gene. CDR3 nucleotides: TGTGCCACCAGTGATTTGCGTAGGACAGGGGATAATTCACCCCTCCACTTT. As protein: CATSDLRRTGDNSPLHF.

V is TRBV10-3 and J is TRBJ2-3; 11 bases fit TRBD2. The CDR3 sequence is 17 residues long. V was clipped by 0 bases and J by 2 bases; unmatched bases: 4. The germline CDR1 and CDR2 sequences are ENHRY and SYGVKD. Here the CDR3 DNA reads TGTGCCATCAGTGAGTCGGAGACTAGCGGGGCCACAGATACGCAGTATTTT. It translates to CAISESETSGATDTQYF.

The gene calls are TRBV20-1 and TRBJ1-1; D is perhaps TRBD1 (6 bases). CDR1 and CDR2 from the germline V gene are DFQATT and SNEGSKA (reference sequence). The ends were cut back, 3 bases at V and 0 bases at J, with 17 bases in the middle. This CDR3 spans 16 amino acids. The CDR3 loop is CSARPTPGQVNTEAFF. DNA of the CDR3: TGCAGTGCTAGGCCGACACCGGGACAAGTGAACACTGAAGCTTTCTTT.

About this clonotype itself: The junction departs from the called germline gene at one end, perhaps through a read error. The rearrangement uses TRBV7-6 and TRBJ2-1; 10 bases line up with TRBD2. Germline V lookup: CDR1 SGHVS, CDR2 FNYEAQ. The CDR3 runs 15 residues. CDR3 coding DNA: TGTGCCTGCAGCCAATTCACTAGCGGGAACAATGAGCAGTTCTTC. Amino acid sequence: CACSQFTSGNNEQFF.

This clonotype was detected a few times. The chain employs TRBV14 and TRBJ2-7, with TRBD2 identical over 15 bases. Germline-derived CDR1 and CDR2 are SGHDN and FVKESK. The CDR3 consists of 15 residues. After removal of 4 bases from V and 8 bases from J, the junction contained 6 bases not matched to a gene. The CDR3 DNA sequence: TGTGCCAGCAGCCTCGGGACTAGCGGGAGGTTAAAGCAGTACTTC. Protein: CASSLGTSGRLKQYF.

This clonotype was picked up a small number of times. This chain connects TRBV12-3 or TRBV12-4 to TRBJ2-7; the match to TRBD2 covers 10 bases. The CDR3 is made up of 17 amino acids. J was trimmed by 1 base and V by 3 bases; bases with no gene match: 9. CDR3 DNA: TGTGCCAGCAGTTTCTCACCACTAGCGGGACGATCCTACGAGCAGTACTTC. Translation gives CASSFSPLAGRSYEQYF.

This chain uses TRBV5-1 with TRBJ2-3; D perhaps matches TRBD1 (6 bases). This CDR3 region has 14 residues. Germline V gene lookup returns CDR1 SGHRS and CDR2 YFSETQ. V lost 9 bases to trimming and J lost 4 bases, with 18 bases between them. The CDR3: CATKTGLGADTQYF. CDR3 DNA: TGCGCCACCAAAACAGGGTTGGGCGCAGATACGCAGTATTTT.

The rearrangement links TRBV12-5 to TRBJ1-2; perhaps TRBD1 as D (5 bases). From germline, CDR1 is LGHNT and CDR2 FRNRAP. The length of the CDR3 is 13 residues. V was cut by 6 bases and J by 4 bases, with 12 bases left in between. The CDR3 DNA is TGTGCTAGTGGCCGGGACCTCGGCTATGGCTACACCTTC. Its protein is CASGRDLGYGYTF.

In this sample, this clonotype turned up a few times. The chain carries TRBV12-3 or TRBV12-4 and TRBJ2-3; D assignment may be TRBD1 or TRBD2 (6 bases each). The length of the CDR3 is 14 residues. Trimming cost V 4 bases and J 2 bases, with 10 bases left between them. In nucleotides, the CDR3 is TGTGCCAGCAGTTGGAGGGGGGACACAGATACGCAGTATTTT. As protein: CASSWRGDTDTQYF.

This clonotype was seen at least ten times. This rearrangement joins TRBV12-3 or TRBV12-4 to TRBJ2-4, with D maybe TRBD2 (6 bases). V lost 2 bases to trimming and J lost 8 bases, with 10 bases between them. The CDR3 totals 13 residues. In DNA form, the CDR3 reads TGTGCCAGCAGTTTACTGTGGGGGGACATTCAGTACTTC. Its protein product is CASSLLWGDIQYF.

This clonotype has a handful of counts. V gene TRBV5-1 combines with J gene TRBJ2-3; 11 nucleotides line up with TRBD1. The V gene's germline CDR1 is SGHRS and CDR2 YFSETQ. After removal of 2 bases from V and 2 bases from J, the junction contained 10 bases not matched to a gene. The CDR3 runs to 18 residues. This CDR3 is CASSFPRTGGLSTDTQYF. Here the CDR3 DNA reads TGCGCCAGCAGCTTCCCCAGGACAGGGGGCTTATCCACAGATACGCAGTATTTT.

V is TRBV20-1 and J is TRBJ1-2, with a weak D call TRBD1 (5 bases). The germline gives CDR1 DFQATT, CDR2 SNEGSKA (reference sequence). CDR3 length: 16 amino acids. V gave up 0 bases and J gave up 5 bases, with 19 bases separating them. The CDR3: CSAREPNRSGQYGYTF. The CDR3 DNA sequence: TGCAGTGCTAGAGAACCGAATCGCTCCGGACAATATGGCTACACCTTC.

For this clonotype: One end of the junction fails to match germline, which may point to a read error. The CDR3 nucleotides are TGTGCCACCAGTGACTCCGGACAGGGAGGCGAGCAGTCCTTC. It yields the protein CATSDSGQGGEQSF. This sequence joins TRBV24-1 and TRBJ2-7, with 8 nucleotides matching TRBD1. The CDR3 is made up of 14 amino acids. Germline V gives CDR1 KGHDR, CDR2 SFDVKD.

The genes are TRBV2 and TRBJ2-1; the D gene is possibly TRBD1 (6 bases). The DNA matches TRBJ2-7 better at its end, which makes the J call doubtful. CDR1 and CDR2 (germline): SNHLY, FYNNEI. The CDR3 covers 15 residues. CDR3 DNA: TGTGCCAGCAGTGAGGTTTACAGGGAGTACAATGAGCAGTACTTC. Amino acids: CASSEVYREYNEQYF.

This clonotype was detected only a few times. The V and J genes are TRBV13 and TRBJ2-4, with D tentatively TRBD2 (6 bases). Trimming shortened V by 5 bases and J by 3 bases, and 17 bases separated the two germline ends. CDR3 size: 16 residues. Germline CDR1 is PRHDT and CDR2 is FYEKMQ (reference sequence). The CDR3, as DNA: TGTGCCAGCAGCGCTCTAACCGGGAGCCTCAAAAACATTCAGTACTTC. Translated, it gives CASSALTGSLKNIQYF. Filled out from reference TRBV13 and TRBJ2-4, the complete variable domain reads AAGVIQSPRHLIKEKRETATLKCYPIPRHDTVYWYQQGPGQDPQFLISFYEKMQSDKGSIPDRFSAQQFSDYHSELNMSSLELGDSALYFCASSALTGSLKNIQYFGAGTRLSVL.

In DNA, the CDR3 is TGTGCCAGCTCACCCGGGACAGGGGGCGGAAACACAGATACGCAGTATTTT. Translating it yields CASSPGTGGGNTDTQYF. The V call is TRBV18, the J call TRBJ2-3; 12 bases are a match to TRBD1. CDR1 is KGHSH, CDR2 LQKENI, per germline. V trimming: 3 bases; J trimming: 2 bases; junction bases outside the gene matches: 6. The CDR3 is 17 residues long. Combining the CDR3 with reference TRBV18 and TRBJ2-3 gives the whole variable domain NAGVMQNPRHLVRRRGQEARLRCSPMKGHSHVYWYRQLPEEGLKFMVYLQKENIIDESGMPKERFSAEFPKEGPSILRIQQVVRGDSAAYFCASSPGTGGGNTDTQYFGPGTRLTVL.